Here is one T cell receptor beta chain with its context. Its cognate antigen is unknown. The CDR3 sequence is 13 residues long. The germline gives CDR1 SEHNR, CDR2 FQNEAQ (reference sequence). V was pared by 6 bases and J by 13 bases, with 9 bases of the junction left unmatched. The data were obtained in a study of blood T cells in healthy people across ages. Whole-study findings and limits: Age advanced and TCR beta diversity per million T cells fell, roughly linearly.

Each donor was a healthy Caucasian individual from Russia, aged roughly 6 to 95. Total RNA was extracted at no less than 6 micrograms per sample. It was with a sample-barcoded 5' primer and a J-beta primer mix that a second PCR of roughly 7 to 12 cycles was run. All cDNA molecules were each tagged by a template-switch adaptor with 12 random nucleotides. MiXCR, applied by TCRdb to the 5' RACE reads, yields one record per CDR3 protein. This table has more than 700,000 distinct CDR3 sequences, roughly 50% appearing once. The source of this sequence is a man older than 75 in good health. This sequence joins TRBV7-9 and TRBJ2-4; TRBD1 matches 10 bases. Sequenced material: blood. CDR3 in amino acids: CASRAGQGREQYF. DNA of the CDR3: TGTGCCAGCAGAGCGGGACAGGGGCGAGAGCAGTACTTC.